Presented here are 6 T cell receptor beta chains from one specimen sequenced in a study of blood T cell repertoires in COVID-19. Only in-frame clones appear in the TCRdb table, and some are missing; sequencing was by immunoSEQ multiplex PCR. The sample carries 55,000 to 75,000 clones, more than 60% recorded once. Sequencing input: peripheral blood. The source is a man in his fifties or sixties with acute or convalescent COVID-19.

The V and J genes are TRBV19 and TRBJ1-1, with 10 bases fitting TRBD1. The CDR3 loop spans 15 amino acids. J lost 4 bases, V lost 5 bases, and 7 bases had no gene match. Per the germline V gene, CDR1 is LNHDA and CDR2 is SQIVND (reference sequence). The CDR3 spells CASSSPGQGTTEAFF. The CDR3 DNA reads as TGTGCCAGTAGTTCGCCGGGACAGGGGACCACTGAAGCTTTCTTT.

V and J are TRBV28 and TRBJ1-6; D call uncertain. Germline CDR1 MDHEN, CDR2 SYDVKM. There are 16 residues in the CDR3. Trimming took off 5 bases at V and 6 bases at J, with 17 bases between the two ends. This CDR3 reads CASSPSATISNSPLHF. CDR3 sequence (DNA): TGTGCCAGCAGTCCGAGCGCTACCATTTCTAATTCACCCCTCCACTTT.

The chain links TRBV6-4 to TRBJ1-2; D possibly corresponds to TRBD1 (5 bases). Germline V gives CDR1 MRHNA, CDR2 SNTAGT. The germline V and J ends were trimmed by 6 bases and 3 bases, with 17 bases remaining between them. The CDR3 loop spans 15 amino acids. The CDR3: CASSVRQTTDYGYTF. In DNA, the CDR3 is TGTGCCAGCAGCGTTCGACAGACAACGGACTATGGCTACACCTTC.

The CDR3 sequence: CASSNGLTGSYEQYF. The DNA for the CDR3 is TGTGCCAGTAGCAATGGGTTGACGGGGTCCTACGAGCAGTACTTC. V and J are TRBV19 and TRBJ2-7, with a possible D match to TRBD2 (5 bases). This CDR3 contains 15 residues. Trimming removed 6 bases from V and 1 base from J, with 16 bases in between. Germline CDR1 LNHDA, CDR2 SQIVND (reference sequence).

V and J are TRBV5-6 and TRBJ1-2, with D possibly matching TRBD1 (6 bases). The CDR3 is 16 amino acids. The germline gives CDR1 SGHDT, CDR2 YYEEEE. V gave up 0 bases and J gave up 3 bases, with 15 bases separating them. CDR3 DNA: TGTGCCAGCAGCTTGGCCGGCAGCGGACAGTACTATGGCTACACCTTC. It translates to CASSLAGSGQYYGYTF.

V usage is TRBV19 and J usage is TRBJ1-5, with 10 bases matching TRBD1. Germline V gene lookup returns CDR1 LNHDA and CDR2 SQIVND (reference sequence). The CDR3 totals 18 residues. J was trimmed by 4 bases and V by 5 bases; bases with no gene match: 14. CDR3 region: CASSGRQGAVTVNQPQHF. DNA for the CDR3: TGTGCCAGTAGTGGGAGACAGGGGGCGGTTACGGTTAATCAGCCCCAGCATTTT.